This paragraph covers one TCR beta chain sequence. The antigen is unknown. This entry belongs to a study of shared clonotypes between healthy human individuals. Notes on the study in general: Sequencing depth was expected to affect clonotype sharing among donors. Generation probabilities of non-shared clonotypes were lower (relative to those shared by all four donors). Estimated clonotype richness was generally higher in naive than memory subsets.

CD45RO negativity and positive selection for CCR7 defined naive CD8 cells, a population that excluded terminally differentiated effector memory CD45RA+ cells. Assay: immunoSEQ multiplex PCR; the TCRdb copy retains only in-frame clones and omits some. The sample has about 2.1 million clones, approximately 92% seen once. V lost 5 bases and J lost 0, with 8 bases in between. The CDR3 covers 14 residues. The germline V gene has CDR1 MNHGY and CDR2 SVAAGI. This chain joins TRBV6-9 and TRBJ2-1, with a tentative D call TRBD1 (6 bases). Material: naive CD8+ T cells from PBMCs. This receptor was obtained from a man aged 18 to 30 in good health. Some clones in this sample may be carry-over from other donors' samples. The CDR3 region is CASSGQRSYNEQFF. Here the CDR3 DNA reads TGTGCCAGCAGTGGACAGCGCTCCTACAATGAGCAGTTCTTC.